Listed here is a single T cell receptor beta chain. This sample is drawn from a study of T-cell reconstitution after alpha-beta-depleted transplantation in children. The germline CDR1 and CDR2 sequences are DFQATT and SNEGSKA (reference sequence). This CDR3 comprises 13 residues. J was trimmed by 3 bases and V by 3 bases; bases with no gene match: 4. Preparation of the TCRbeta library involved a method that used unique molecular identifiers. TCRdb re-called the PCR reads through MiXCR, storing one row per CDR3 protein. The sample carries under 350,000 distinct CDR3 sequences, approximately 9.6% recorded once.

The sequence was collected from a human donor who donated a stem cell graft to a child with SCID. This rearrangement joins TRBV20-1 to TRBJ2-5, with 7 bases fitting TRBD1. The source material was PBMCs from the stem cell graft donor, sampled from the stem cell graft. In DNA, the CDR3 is TGCAGTGCTAGGGCGACAGGGAAAGAGACCCAGTACTTC. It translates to CSARATGKETQYF.